The T cell receptor beta chain under discussion was sequenced for a study of blood T cells in healthy people across ages. Study-level background: When template switching was applied, about one barcoded beta molecule was captured per two T cells.

The germline V gene encodes CDR1 SEHNR and CDR2 FQNEAQ (reference sequence). Trimming took 5 bases from V and 5 from J, leaving 25 bases between them. The CDR3 sequence is 19 residues long. Comments on this clonotype: The antigen is unknown.

A J-beta primer mix and a sample-barcoded 5' primer were used in a second PCR of roughly 6 to 11 cycles. One entry per CDR3 protein, called by TCRdb with MiXCR from the 5' RACE reads. Among 1.5 million to 2 million distinct CDR3 sequences listed, 49% were seen once. General study findings and limits: Donor CMV status was unknown, possibly confounding expanded clonotype changes. Bulk PBMC profiling left naive and antigen-experienced comparisons inconclusive.

The sequence came from a woman in her thirties or forties in good health. The sequencing sample was made of blood. The chain couples TRBV7-9 to TRBJ1-6; no definite D call. The CDR3 is CASSPNALGGKQDNSPLHF. CDR3 in DNA: TGTGCCAGCAGCCCGAACGCCCTGGGAGGGAAGCAGGATAATTCACCCCTCCACTTT.